This TCR beta chain comes out of a study of beta chain features in type 1 diabetes. Whole-study results and caveats: Moderate yet significant TCRB CDR3 shortening was seen in Type 1 diabetes patients in all four CD4+ subsets. More deletions and fewer insertions at VDJ junctions were found in patients with type 1 diabetes.

Turning to this clone: Its specificity is unknown. The same CDR3 also results from other DNA sequences found in this sample.

Every donor provided one heparinised blood draw, which averaged around 120 mL. Germline V gene lookup returns CDR1 MNHEY and CDR2 SMNVEV (reference sequence). This CDR3 comprises 15 residues. Trimming pared 2 bases from V and 1 base from J, leaving 8 bases between. Reverse transcribing all isolated RNA meant expressed TCRB transcripts were sequenced. The data were produced by immunoSEQ multiplex PCR, yet TCRdb's version contains in-frame clones alone and is incomplete. The sample consists of over 300,000 clones, 6.5% to 10% of them appearing once. The chain joins TRBV27 to TRBJ2-2, with D unresolved. The clonotype comes from a woman younger than 30 in good health. The sample taken for sequencing was central memory CD4+ T cells from blood. The CDR3, as DNA: TGTGCCAGCAGTTTAGTTTCAGGGAACACCGGGGAGCTGTTTTTT. Amino acid sequence: CASSLVSGNTGELFF.